This T cell receptor (beta chain) originates from a study of blood T cell repertoires in COVID-19 (dated by TCRdb to 2020 to 2021). Regarding the study in general: Collaborator samples came from the United States, Italy and Spain and covered acute and convalescent phases of COVID-19. Where available, HLA class I and class II types were obtained from metadata supplied by the sample provider rather than from assay-based typing. The sample metadata nearly always contained a de-identified subject ID, COVID-19 status, age in years and sex. The samples were drawn from two sources: the first 160 participants of the ongoing ImmuneRACE study, and 1,000 to 1,500 subjects contributed by 6 global collaborators. The material from the prospective study consisted of cDNA or gDNA derived from T cells, B-cell-depleted T cells, or PBMCs. The repertoires were released in a freely available public database intended as a resource for research on the immune response to SARS-CoV-2. Subjects who had been exposed to COVID-19, were actively infected with it, or had recovered from it provided the deeply sampled blood TCRbeta repertoires that made up the dataset. General conclusions and limits of the study: The amount of clinical and demographic metadata varied by source and participant and was provided uncurated.

Spanning cysteine to phenylalanine, the CDR3 consists of 17 amino acids. The entry retains the CDR3 DNA only, 51 bases that are in frame from base 1. TCRbeta CDR3 regions were amplified from genomic DNA using the immunoSEQ Assay, a bias-controlled multiplex PCR. On the authors' methods: The number of nucleated cells in each sample was estimated by amplification of reference gene primers within the assay. To quantify the absolute abundance of each unique TCRbeta CDR3 rearrangement, sequence reads were collapsed and filtered. For each sample, productive Simpson clonality was calculated as the square root of Simpson's diversity index across productive rearrangements. Not all clones reach the TCRdb copy of this immuneACCESS table, which keeps in-frame sequences only. Checked studies attribute under half of the gap to unresolved V genes and leave the rest unexplained. V and J calls and clone size are as listed in that table; D and trimming were resolved from the DNA. The sample includes 150,000 to 200,000 clones, with 90% observed a single time. 0.55% to 0.8% of the sample is held by the ten biggest clonotypes.

In regard to this clone: The clone's antigen remains unknown. No quality values exist for individual bases; no much larger clone is one base distant.

Whole blood was collected in K2EDTA tubes by collaborating institutions according to the institutions' own protocols. Collaborator samples were shipped for TCRbeta analysis as frozen whole blood, isolated PBMCs, or DNA extracted from either sample type. Here the chain combines TRBV21-1 and TRBJ1-6. TRBV21-1 is annotated as a pseudogene. Sequenced input: peripheral blood. The origin of this receptor is a man aged 45-65 years with acute or convalescent COVID-19. CDR3 reads: CASSNRGGRAVGSPLHF. The nucleotides read TGTGCCAGCAGCAATCGGGGGGGCAGGGCTGTTGGTTCACCCCTCCACTTT.